The 29 T cell receptor beta chains in this list originate from one sample, sequenced in a study of blood T cells in healthy people across ages. Together with a sample-barcoded 5' primer, a J-beta primer mix was included in a second PCR lasting roughly 6 to 12 cycles. TCRdb re-analysed the 5' RACE reads in MiXCR, keeping a single row per CDR3 protein. This sample has some 370,000 distinct CDR3 sequences, with roughly half found just once. Sequencing was carried out using blood. Receptors originate from a man aged 55 to 70 in good health.

This clonotype has a handful of counts. The chain links TRBV18 to TRBJ2-1, with no clear D. V was clipped by 4 bases and J by 4 bases, with 8 bases between them. Germline V lookup: CDR1 KGHSH, CDR2 LQKENI. This CDR3 is built from 13 residues. CDR3 DNA: TGTGCCAGCTCACAGACACAGTACAATGAGCAGTTCTTC. Protein sequence: CASSQTQYNEQFF. The variable domain in full, with the rest retrieved from reference TRBV18 and TRBJ2-1, is NAGVMQNPRHLVRRRGQEARLRCSPMKGHSHVYWYRQLPEEGLKFMVYLQKENIIDESGMPKERFSAEFPKEGPSILRIQQVVRGDSAAYFCASSQTQYNEQFFGPGTRLTVL.

This chain links TRBV20-1 with TRBJ2-1; 12 bases align to TRBD2. Germline V gene data show CDR1 as DFQATT and CDR2 as SNEGSKA (reference sequence). V shed 6 bases and J 0 bases; nucleotides not matched to a gene: 9. The CDR3 spans 17 residues. The CDR3 nucleotides read TGCAGTGCACCCGGGACTAGCGGGCGCAGCTCCTACAATGAGCAGTTCTTC. This sequence encodes CSAPGTSGRSSYNEQFF.

This clonotype has a handful of counts. The chain recombines TRBV5-1 with TRBJ2-5; D possibly uses TRBD1 or TRBD2 (5 bases each). CDR1 is SGHRS and CDR2 is YFSETQ in the germline V gene. V shed 4 bases and J shed 4 bases, with 11 bases lying between them. The CDR3 extends over 13 amino acids. DNA of the CDR3: TGCGCCAGCAGCACCCCAGGGAGAGAGACCCAGTACTTC. It specifies CASSTPGRETQYF.

The V gene is TRBV20-1, the J gene TRBJ1-1; D not certain. Trimming left V 5 bases short and J 8 bases short, with 12 bases between. Germline V gene lookup returns CDR1 DFQATT and CDR2 SNEGSKA (reference sequence). The CDR3 has 11 amino acids. The CDR3: CSADGPHEAFF. The CDR3 nucleotides read TGCAGTGCTGACGGACCTCACGAAGCTTTCTTT.

This clonotype has more than one count but fewer than ten. The V call is TRBV9, the J call TRBJ2-2; D unresolved. Germline CDR1 SGDLS, CDR2 YYNGEE. V was clipped by 3 bases and J by 3 bases, with 6 bases between them. CDR3 length: 13 amino acids. CDR3: CASSATHTGELFF. CDR3 nucleotide sequence: TGTGCCAGCAGCGCCACCCACACCGGGGAGCTGTTTTTT.

This clonotype was detected ten times or more. The gene calls are TRBV4-2 and TRBJ2-7, with D perhaps given as TRBD1 or TRBD2 (6 bases each). This CDR3 spans 15 amino acids. Germline assignment: CDR1 LGHNA and CDR2 YNFKEQ. V was trimmed by 0 bases and J by 0 bases, leaving 9 bases between them. The CDR3 sequence: CASSQEGGSSYEQYF. CDR3 bases: TGTGCCAGCAGCCAAGAAGGGGGGAGCTCCTACGAGCAGTACTTC.

The chain uses TRBV7-9 and TRBJ1-6; 9 nucleotides match TRBD1. Germline V gives CDR1 SEHNR, CDR2 FQNEAQ (reference sequence). V was pared by 6 bases and J by 7 bases, with 7 bases of the junction left unmatched. The CDR3 contains 15 residues. The CDR3 protein is CASSPTGTGNSPLHF. In DNA, the CDR3 is TGTGCCAGCAGTCCAACCGGGACAGGGAATTCACCCCTCCACTTT.

J is TRBJ2-3 and V is TRBV5-1; 14 bases match TRBD2. V shed 3 bases and J 5 bases; nucleotides not matched to a gene: 5. The length of the CDR3 is 16 residues. Germline V gene sequence: CDR1 SGHRS, CDR2 YFSETQ. CDR3 amino acids: CASSSGTSGGLDTQYF. CDR3 coding DNA: TGCGCCAGCAGCTCAGGGACTAGCGGGGGATTAGATACGCAGTATTTT.

The V gene is TRBV7-2, the J gene TRBJ2-3; 10 positions match TRBD2. The J segment lost 6 bases and the V segment lost 1 base, leaving 7 bases of the junction unmatched. Germline lookup yields CDR1 SGHTA and CDR2 FQGNSA. The CDR3 is 16 amino acids. The CDR3 protein is CASSLESGGAPDTQYF. CDR3 coding DNA: TGTGCCAGCAGCTTAGAAAGCGGGGGGGCCCCGGATACGCAGTATTTT.

The chain combines TRBV6-2 or TRBV6-3 with TRBJ2-3, with D perhaps matching TRBD2 (5 bases). The CDR3 extends over 15 amino acids. V was clipped by 4 bases and J by 8 bases, with 19 bases between them. Germline CDR1 and CDR2: MNHEY and SVGEGT. The CDR3 region is CASSLWAPRESTQYF. Written as DNA, the CDR3 is TGTGCCAGCAGTTTATGGGCCCCAAGGGAGAGTACGCAGTATTTT.

The chain couples TRBV24-1 to TRBJ2-3; maybe TRBD1 (5 bases). Trimming stripped 9 bases from V and 4 bases from J, with 16 bases between. CDR1 and CDR2 (germline): KGHDR, SFDVKD. This CDR3 region has 14 residues. The CDR3 nucleotides are TGTGCCACCGGGGCAGTGGCCCCCTCAGATACGCAGTATTTT. It encodes CATGAVAPSDTQYF.

On this clonotype itself: A read error is possible here, since a much larger clone lies one base away. The rearrangement links TRBV24-1 to TRBJ2-1; no reliable D call. In germline, CDR1 is KGHDR, CDR2 SFDVKD. The CDR3 has 12 amino acids. This CDR3 reads CAIQNLRNERFF. Written as DNA, the CDR3 is TGTGCCATCCAAAACCTCCGCAATGAGCGGTTCTTC.

This clonotype was counted many times. The chain links TRBV4-2 to TRBJ1-2; unclear D gene. Trimming stripped 3 bases from V and 0 bases from J, with 8 bases between. Germline V gene lookup returns CDR1 LGHNA and CDR2 YNFKEQ. The CDR3 contains 14 residues. CDR3 loop: CASSQGGANYGYTF. The CDR3 nucleotides are TGTGCCAGCAGCCAGGGAGGAGCTAACTATGGCTACACCTTC.

This clonotype turned up a few times. The chain combines TRBV10-2 with TRBJ2-1; 7 bases are shared with TRBD2. Trimming cost V 10 bases and J 6 bases; bases outside gene matches: 9. This CDR3 is 13 amino acids long. From germline, CDR1 is WSHSY and CDR2 SAAADI. CDR3 loop: CAISGTTANEQFF. Written as DNA, the CDR3 is TGCGCCATATCCGGGACTACCGCCAATGAGCAGTTCTTC.

This clonotype was picked up a small number of times. This CDR3 is CSVRETPNTEAFF. Here the CDR3 DNA reads TGCAGCGTAAGAGAGACACCTAACACTGAAGCTTTCTTT. The V gene is TRBV29-1, the J gene TRBJ1-1; no definite D call. The CDR3 contains 13 residues. V was clipped by 6 bases and J by 2 bases, with 13 bases between them. Germline assignment: CDR1 SQVTM and CDR2 ANQGSEA.

This sequence joins TRBV11-2 and TRBJ2-1; D perhaps matches TRBD1 (5 bases). The CDR3 extends over 15 amino acids. Germline V CDR1 and CDR2: SGHAT, FQNNGV. Deletions cut 2 bases from V and 4 bases from J, with 12 bases between. The CDR3 here is CASSLKGQTYNEQFF. In DNA form, the CDR3 reads TGTGCCAGCAGCTTAAAGGGGCAGACTTACAATGAGCAGTTCTTC.

This clonotype was counted only a few times. This rearrangement joins TRBV10-3 to TRBJ2-7, with 9 bases matching TRBD2. The CDR3 is made up of 14 amino acids. The germline V gene encodes CDR1 ENHRY and CDR2 SYGVKD. V lost 4 bases and J lost 5; bases outside the gene matches: 6. CDR3 nucleotides: TGTGCCATCAGTGCTGGACTAGCGATCGACGAGCAGTACTTC. Its protein is CAISAGLAIDEQYF.

The V gene is TRBV6-6, the J gene TRBJ2-3, with D possibly matching TRBD1 (6 bases). V gave up 2 bases and J gave up 6 bases, with 15 bases separating them. The CDR3 consists of 15 residues. Germline CDR1 reads MNHNY; CDR2 reads SVGAGI (reference sequence). CDR3 bases: TGTGCCAGCAGTTACGGTAGGACAGCTCAGGATACGCAGTATTTT. It specifies CASSYGRTAQDTQYF.

The chain links TRBV7-2 to TRBJ2-1; D gene ambiguous. V shed 5 bases and J shed 0 bases, with 11 bases lying between them. The CDR3 loop spans 15 amino acids. Germline-derived CDR1 and CDR2 are SGHTA and FQGNSA. This CDR3 is CASSLGPLSYNEQFF. DNA for the CDR3: TGTGCCAGCAGCCTCGGGCCGCTCTCCTACAATGAGCAGTTCTTC.

This chain connects TRBV3-1 to TRBJ2-4, with TRBD1 as a possible D gene (5 bases). The J call may not be correct, given that the DNA end is closer to TRBJ2-7. CDR1 is LGHDT, CDR2 YNNKEL, per germline (reference sequence). The CDR3 sequence is 13 residues long. The DNA for the CDR3 is TGTGCCAGCAGCCCGACAGTCTTGTACGAGCAGTACTTC. It yields the protein CASSPTVLYEQYF.

Of note for this clonotype: A much larger clone differs by one base, so this may be a read error. This chain joins TRBV20-1 and TRBJ2-7; a weak D match, TRBD2 (5 bases). The CDR3 spans 12 residues. CDR1 DFQATT and CDR2 SNEGSKA come from the germline V gene (reference sequence). The V and J ends lost 5 bases and 2 bases respectively, with 10 bases between them. CDR3 in DNA: TGCAGTGCTGCGTCCGGGACCTACGAGCAGTACTTC. It is translated as CSAASGTYEQYF.

The V call is TRBV7-6, the J call TRBJ1-1, with TRBD1 matching over 9 bases. The V and J ends lost 4 bases and 6 bases, in that order; junction bases with no gene match: 6. This CDR3 region has 14 residues. The V gene's germline CDR1 is SGHVS and CDR2 FNYEAQ. CDR3: CASSSGTGPAEAFF. The DNA for the CDR3 is TGTGCCAGCAGCTCCGGGACAGGGCCGGCTGAAGCTTTCTTT.

This clonotype was seen ten or more times. The genes are TRBV6-2 or TRBV6-3 and TRBJ2-7, with D unresolved. The CDR3 sequence is 15 residues long. The germline CDR1 and CDR2 sequences are MNHEY and SVGEGT. V was clipped by 5 bases and J by 5 bases, with 19 bases between them. The CDR3 here is CASSLDPGGSHEQYF. CDR3 in DNA: TGTGCCAGCAGTCTGGATCCGGGCGGAAGCCACGAGCAGTACTTC.

This clonotype turned up a few times. This chain joins TRBV14 and TRBJ1-5; 7 bases agree with TRBD1. The CDR3 totals 14 residues. V lost 4 bases, J lost 6 bases, and 6 bases stayed unmatched. Germline lookup yields CDR1 SGHDN and CDR2 FVKESK. CDR3 sequence reads: CASSLTGTTQPQHF. The CDR3 DNA sequence: TGTGCCAGCAGCCTGACAGGGACTACTCAGCCCCAGCATTTT.

The chain joins TRBV20-1 to TRBJ2-3, with 13 bases lining up with TRBD2. V trimming: 6 bases; J trimming: 5 bases; junction bases outside the gene matches: 8. The CDR3 sequence is 15 residues long. Germline V gives CDR1 DFQATT, CDR2 SNEGSKA (reference sequence). The CDR3 here is CSASPGLAGRDTQYF. The CDR3 DNA is TGCAGTGCCAGCCCGGGACTAGCGGGAAGAGATACGCAGTATTTT.

The genes are TRBV27 and TRBJ1-3, with D possibly being TRBD1 (5 bases). The CDR3 consists of 14 residues. Germline CDR1 and CDR2: MNHEY and SMNVEV (reference sequence). With 3 bases removed from V and 4 bases from J, the gap between germline ends came to 10 bases. This CDR3 reads CASSLGGTGNTIYF. The CDR3 DNA follows: TGTGCCAGCAGTTTGGGGGGAACCGGAAACACCATATATTTT.

This sequence joins TRBV7-6 and TRBJ2-1; TRBD2 matches 7 bases. Trimming at V came to 0 bases and at J to 0 bases, leaving 5 bases not matched to a gene. This CDR3 spans 17 amino acids. CDR1 and CDR2 from the germline V gene are SGHVS and FNYEAQ. This chain's CDR3 is CASSLAGGPNSYNEQFF. DNA of the CDR3: TGTGCCAGCAGCTTAGCGGGAGGGCCCAACTCCTACAATGAGCAGTTCTTC.

The V call is TRBV20-1, the J call TRBJ1-2; 11 bases fit TRBD1. With V trimmed by 6 bases and J by 5 bases, 8 bases remained unmatched. CDR1 and CDR2 (germline): DFQATT, SNEGSKA (reference sequence). This CDR3 region has 14 residues. CDR3 sequence: CSARTGGAGYGYTF. In DNA, the CDR3 is TGCAGTGCGCGGACAGGGGGCGCAGGGTATGGCTACACCTTC.

Concerning this clonotype itself: A much larger clone differs from this one at a single base, so this may be a read error. The V call is TRBV30, the J call TRBJ2-5; 13 positions match TRBD2. The CDR3 length is 15 residues. V was clipped by 1 base and J by 3 bases; unmatched bases: 2. CDR1 GTSNPN and CDR2 SVGIG come from the germline V gene (reference sequence). The CDR3 loop is CAWSGGLAGEETQYF. The CDR3 DNA sequence: TGTGCCTGGAGTGGCGGACTAGCGGGAGAAGAGACCCAGTACTTC.